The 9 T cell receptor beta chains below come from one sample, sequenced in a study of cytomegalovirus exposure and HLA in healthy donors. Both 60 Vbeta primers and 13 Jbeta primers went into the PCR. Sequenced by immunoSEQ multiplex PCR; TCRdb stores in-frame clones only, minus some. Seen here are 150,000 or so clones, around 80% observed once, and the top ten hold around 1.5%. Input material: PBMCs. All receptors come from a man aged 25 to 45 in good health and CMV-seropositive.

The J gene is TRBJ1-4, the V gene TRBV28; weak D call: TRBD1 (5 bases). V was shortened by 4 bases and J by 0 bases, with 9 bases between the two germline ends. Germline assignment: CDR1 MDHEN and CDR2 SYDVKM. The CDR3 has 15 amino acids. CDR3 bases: TGTGCCAGCAGTTCCTCAGGGCCAACTAATGAAAAACTGTTTTTT. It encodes CASSSSGPTNEKLFF.

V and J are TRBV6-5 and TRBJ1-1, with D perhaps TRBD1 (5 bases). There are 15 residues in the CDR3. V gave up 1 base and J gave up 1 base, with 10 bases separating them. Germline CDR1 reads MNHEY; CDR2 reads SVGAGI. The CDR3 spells CASSYYGGSNTEAFF. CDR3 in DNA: TGTGCCAGCAGTTACTACGGGGGGTCGAACACTGAAGCTTTCTTT.

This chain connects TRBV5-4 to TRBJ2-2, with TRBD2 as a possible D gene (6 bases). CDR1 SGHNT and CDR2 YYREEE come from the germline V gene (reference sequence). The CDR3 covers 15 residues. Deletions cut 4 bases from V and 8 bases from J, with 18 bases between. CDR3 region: CASSPGLRAGGELFF. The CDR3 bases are TGTGCCAGCAGCCCTGGACTACGGGCAGGTGGGGAGCTGTTTTTT.

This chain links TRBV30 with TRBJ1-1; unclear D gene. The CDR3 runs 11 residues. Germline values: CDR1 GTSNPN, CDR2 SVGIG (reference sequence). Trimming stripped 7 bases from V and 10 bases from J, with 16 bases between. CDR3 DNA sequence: TGTGCCTCCTCACGGAGTTTGGGAGCTTTCTTT. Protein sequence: CASSRSLGAFF.

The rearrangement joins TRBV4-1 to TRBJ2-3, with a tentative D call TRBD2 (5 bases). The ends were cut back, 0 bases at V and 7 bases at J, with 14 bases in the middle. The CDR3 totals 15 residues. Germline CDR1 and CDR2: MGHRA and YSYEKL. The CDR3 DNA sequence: TGCGCCAGCAGCCAAGACCCCTGGACTGCCAATACGCAGTATTTT. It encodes CASSQDPWTANTQYF.

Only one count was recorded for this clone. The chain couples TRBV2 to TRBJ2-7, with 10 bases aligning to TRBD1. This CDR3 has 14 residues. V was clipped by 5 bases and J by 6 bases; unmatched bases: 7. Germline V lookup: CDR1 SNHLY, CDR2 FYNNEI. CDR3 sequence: CASSRGQGFSEQYF. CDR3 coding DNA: TGTGCCAGCAGTAGGGGACAGGGGTTCTCCGAGCAGTACTTC. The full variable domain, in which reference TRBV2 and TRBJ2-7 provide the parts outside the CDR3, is EPEVTQTPSHQVTQMGQEVILRCVPISNHLYFYWYRQILGQKVEFLVSFYNNEISEKSEIFDDQFSVERPDGSNFTLKIRSTKLEDSAMYFCASSRGQGFSEQYFGPGTRLTVT.

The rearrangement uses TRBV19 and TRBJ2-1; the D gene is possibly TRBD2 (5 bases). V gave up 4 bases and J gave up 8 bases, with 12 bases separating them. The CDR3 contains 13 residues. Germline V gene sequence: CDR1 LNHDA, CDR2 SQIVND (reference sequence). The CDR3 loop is CASSRGVGDEQFF. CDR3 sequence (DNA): TGTGCCAGTAGTAGGGGAGTGGGAGATGAGCAGTTCTTC.

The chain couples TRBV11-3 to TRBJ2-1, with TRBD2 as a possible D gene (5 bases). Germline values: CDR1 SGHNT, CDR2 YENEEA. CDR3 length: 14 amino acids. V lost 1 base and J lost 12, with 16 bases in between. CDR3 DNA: TGTGCCAGCAGCTTAGGCCCCTCAGAGGGTAGGCAGTTCTTC. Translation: CASSLGPSEGRQFF.

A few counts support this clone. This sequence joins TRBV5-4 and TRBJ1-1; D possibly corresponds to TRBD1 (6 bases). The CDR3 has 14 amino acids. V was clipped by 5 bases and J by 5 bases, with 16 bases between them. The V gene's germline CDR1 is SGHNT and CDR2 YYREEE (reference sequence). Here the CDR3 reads CASSPGGQTTEAFF. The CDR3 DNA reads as TGTGCCAGCAGTCCGGGGGGGCAGACGACTGAAGCTTTCTTT.